This entry lists 21 T cell receptor beta chains sequenced from one sample in a study of PD-L1 blockade in urothelial cancer. Time point denoted: peripheral blood 6 weeks after treatment start. Profiled with immunoSEQ multiplex PCR; TCRdb holds only in-frame clones, not every one. The sample lists about 120,000 clones, about 89% seen once, with over 1.5% in the top ten. The sample in question was PBMCs, obtained around atezolizumab (anti-PD-L1) treatment. The receptor source for this set is a man in his sixties with urothelial cancer.

The sample holds a few counts of this clone. The rearrangement links TRBV7-9 to TRBJ2-7; 7 bases are shared with TRBD1. The CDR3 loop spans 16 amino acids. CDR1 and CDR2 from the germline V gene are SEHNR and FQNEAQ (reference sequence). Trimming cost V 5 bases and J 3 bases; bases outside gene matches: 13. CDR3: CASSQALGTASYEQYF. The CDR3 bases are TGTGCCAGCAGCCAAGCCCTCGGGACAGCTAGCTACGAGCAGTACTTC.

The chain uses TRBV12-5 and TRBJ2-1, with TRBD1 matching over 11 bases. CDR3 length: 16 amino acids. CDR1 and CDR2 (germline): LGHNT, FRNRAP. After removal of 3 bases from V and 9 bases from J, the junction contained 10 bases not matched to a gene. DNA of the CDR3: TGTGCTAGTGGTTTCCGGACAGGGGGCAGGGTAGCTGAGCAGTTCTTC. Translated, it gives CASGFRTGGRVAEQFF.

The V call is TRBV5-1, the J call TRBJ2-3; unclear D gene. Trimming removed 1 base from V and 6 bases from J, with 6 bases in between. The CDR3 sequence is 12 residues long. Germline assignment: CDR1 SGHRS and CDR2 YFSETQ. CDR3 DNA: TGCGCCAGCAGCTTGATCCGGGATACGCAGTATTTT. Translation: CASSLIRDTQYF.

The chain recombines TRBV4-2 with TRBJ1-2; a weak D match, TRBD1 (5 bases). The CDR3 totals 13 residues. Germline CDR1 reads LGHNA; CDR2 reads YNFKEQ. Between the trimmed V and J ends, which lost 3 bases and 7 bases, there was a span of 12 bases. The CDR3 nucleotides read TGTGCCAGCAGCCACCCGGCCGGGGGTGGCTACACCTTC. It translates to CASSHPAGGGYTF.

This sequence joins TRBV5-1 and TRBJ1-2; 9 nucleotides match TRBD1. There are 15 residues in the CDR3. Losses at the gene ends were 4 bases for V and 7 bases for J; bases not matched to a gene: 11. The germline V gene has CDR1 SGHRS and CDR2 YFSETQ. CDR3 sequence (DNA): TGCGCCAGCAGCGCGGGACAGGGTGTTATAGGTGGCTACACCTTC. Amino acids: CASSAGQGVIGGYTF.

This clone was observed once. The rearrangement uses TRBV9 and TRBJ1-1; 8 positions match TRBD1. The V segment lost 3 bases and the J segment 4 bases; nucleotides outside the gene matches: 8. The CDR3 contains 15 residues. The germline CDR1 and CDR2 sequences are SGDLS and YYNGEE. The CDR3 spells CASSAEQGVGTEAFF. The CDR3 region has the DNA TGTGCCAGCAGCGCCGAACAGGGGGTAGGCACTGAAGCTTTCTTT.

The J gene is TRBJ2-7, the V gene TRBV7-2, with 7 bases fitting TRBD1. The V gene end was trimmed by 3 bases and the J gene end by 7 bases; junction bases not matched to a gene: 9. There are 14 residues in the CDR3. Germline CDR1 reads SGHTA; CDR2 reads FQGNSA. CDR3 sequence: CASSLQGEQLEQYF. CDR3 bases: TGTGCCAGCAGCTTGCAGGGGGAGCAGCTGGAGCAGTACTTC.

This chain connects TRBV7-9 to TRBJ2-7; TRBD1 matches at 9 bases. In germline, CDR1 is SEHNR, CDR2 FQNEAQ (reference sequence). J lost 4 bases, V lost 10 bases, and 11 bases had no gene match. CDR3 length: 14 residues. CDR3 protein: CATTTGTGLYEQYF. CDR3 nucleotide sequence: TGTGCCACCACGACCGGGACAGGGCTGTACGAGCAGTACTTC.

CDR3 DNA sequence: TGTGCCAGCAGCCGGGACAGGACACCGTGGGAAGCTTTCTTT. It is translated as CASSRDRTPWEAFF. The chain carries TRBV5-6 and TRBJ1-1; 8 bases match TRBD1. Germline lookup yields CDR1 SGHDT and CDR2 YYEEEE. V shed 4 bases and J 8 bases; nucleotides not matched to a gene: 10. The CDR3 extends over 14 amino acids.

This chain uses TRBV19 with TRBJ1-1, with no clear D. CDR1 and CDR2 (germline): LNHDA, SQIVND (reference sequence). CDR3 length: 14 residues. The V end was cut by 6 bases, the J end by 0 bases, with 11 bases between. CDR3 protein: CASRTEVMNTEAFF. CDR3 coding DNA: TGTGCCAGTAGGACTGAGGTCATGAACACTGAAGCTTTCTTT. Full variable domain (remainder filled in from reference TRBV19 and TRBJ1-1): DGGITQSPKYLFRKEGQNVTLSCEQNLNHDAMYWYRQDPGQGLRLIYYSQIVNDFQKGDIAEGYSVSREKKESFPLTVTSAQKNPTAFYLCASRTEVMNTEAFFGQGTRLTVV.

J is TRBJ1-1 and V is TRBV27; D is perhaps TRBD1 (6 bases). This CDR3 spans 13 amino acids. Trimming took off 2 bases at V and 4 bases at J, with 8 bases between the two ends. The germline CDR1 and CDR2 sequences are MNHEY and SMNVEV (reference sequence). The CDR3 protein is CASSLLGATEAFF. Written as DNA, the CDR3 is TGTGCCAGCAGTTTACTGGGGGCCACTGAAGCTTTCTTT.

The rearrangement joins TRBV9 to TRBJ2-7, with D perhaps matching TRBD2 (6 bases). V shed 4 bases and J shed 3 bases, with 14 bases lying between them. Germline V CDR1 and CDR2: SGDLS, YYNGEE. The CDR3 sequence is 14 residues long. In DNA form, the CDR3 reads TGTGCCAGCAGCAAGGAGGCAGCGGGCTACGAGCAGTACTTC. Translating it yields CASSKEAAGYEQYF.

The chain combines TRBV30 with TRBJ2-3; D is possibly TRBD1 (6 bases). This CDR3 spans 14 amino acids. V was shortened by 2 bases and J by 4 bases, with 13 bases between the two germline ends. Germline CDR1 GTSNPN, CDR2 SVGIG (reference sequence). The CDR3 region has the DNA TGTGCCTGGAGTTTTACAGGGCTCTCAGATACGCAGTATTTT. Translation: CAWSFTGLSDTQYF.

The genes are TRBV7-2 and TRBJ2-1, with D possibly TRBD1 on 6 matching bases. V lost 3 bases, J lost 0 bases, and 15 bases lay in between. CDR3 length: 17 amino acids. The germline CDR1 and CDR2 sequences are SGHTA and FQGNSA. Here the CDR3 reads CASSFFWGPSSYNEQFF. CDR3 DNA: TGTGCCAGCAGCTTCTTTTGGGGGCCGAGCTCCTACAATGAGCAGTTCTTC.

The chain couples TRBV9 to TRBJ2-1, with TRBD2 matching 10 bases. Trimming took 0 bases from V and 6 from J; bases not matched to a gene: 3. The CDR3 covers 15 residues. Germline CDR1 SGDLS, CDR2 YYNGEE. The CDR3 reads CASSVGAGGPNEQFF. The CDR3 nucleotides read TGTGCCAGCAGCGTAGGAGCGGGAGGGCCCAATGAGCAGTTCTTC.

The CDR3 nucleotides are TGTGCCAGCAGTCCGGGACAGGGAGCTGGAAACACCATATATTTT. Translated: CASSPGQGAGNTIYF. This chain joins TRBV25-1 and TRBJ1-3; 9 nucleotides align to TRBD1. The J segment lost 2 bases and the V segment lost 5 bases, leaving 4 bases of the junction unmatched. The CDR3 totals 15 residues. Per germline, CDR1 MGHDK and CDR2 SYGVNS.

The chain couples TRBV7-2 to TRBJ2-2, with D perhaps TRBD1 (6 bases). The CDR3 sequence is 14 residues long. Trimming took 2 bases from V and 6 from J, leaving 10 bases between them. Per the germline V gene, CDR1 is SGHTA and CDR2 is FQGNSA. CDR3 in amino acids: CASSLQGRAGELFF. CDR3 in DNA: TGTGCCAGCAGCTTACAGGGGCGGGCCGGGGAGCTGTTTTTT.

The rearrangement uses TRBV7-3 and TRBJ2-2; 10 bases fit TRBD2. Germline V lookup: CDR1 SGHTA, CDR2 FQGTGA. This CDR3 has 16 amino acids. V was clipped by 3 bases and J by 1 base; unmatched bases: 2. The CDR3 protein is CASSFASGGNTGELFF. The CDR3 bases are TGTGCCAGCAGCTTTGCTAGCGGGGGGAACACCGGGGAGCTGTTTTTT. Looking up the rest from reference TRBV7-3 and TRBJ2-2 gives the full variable domain: GAGVSQTPSNKVTEKGKYVELRCDPISGHTALYWYRQSLGQGPEFLIYFQGTGAADDSGLPNDRFFAVRPEGSVSTLKIQRTERGDSAVYLCASSFASGGNTGELFFGEGSRLTVL.

The chain joins TRBV7-2 to TRBJ1-2, with D perhaps TRBD1 (5 bases). This CDR3 region has 13 residues. Trimming removed 2 bases at V and 2 bases at J, with 6 bases between. Per germline, CDR1 SGHTA and CDR2 FQGNSA. The CDR3 protein is CASSLRQNYGYTF. The CDR3 DNA reads as TGTGCCAGCAGCTTAAGACAGAACTATGGCTACACCTTC.

The J gene is TRBJ2-7, the V gene TRBV29-1, with a weak D call TRBD1 (6 bases). The CDR3 length is 15 residues. The V and J ends lost 4 bases and 5 bases respectively, with 21 bases between them. The germline V gene has CDR1 SQVTM and CDR2 ANQGSEA. The CDR3 nucleotides are TGCAGCGTTGGAGGATTAGGGGCAGGGGTAAACGAGCAGTACTTC. This codes for CSVGGLGAGVNEQYF.

The chain couples TRBV28 to TRBJ1-1; D unresolved. Germline V gene sequence: CDR1 MDHEN, CDR2 SYDVKM. Trimming left V 6 bases short and J 4 bases short, with 12 bases between. The CDR3 totals 13 residues. The CDR3 bases are TGTGCCAGCAGCTATCAACGGGGCACTGAAGCTTTCTTT. It translates to CASSYQRGTEAFF.